A selection of T cell receptor beta chains follows, all from one sample in a study of T-cell reconstitution after alpha-beta-depleted transplantation in children. TCRdb recomputed calls from the PCR reads with MiXCR, one row per CDR3 protein. Of 95,000 to 150,000 distinct CDR3 sequences in the sample, roughly 23% were seen once. The specimen comprised PBMCs, mostly from graft donor cells, sampled 180 days after TCRalphabeta/CD19-depleted stem cell transplant. These receptor sequences come from a male patient aged 2 to 9 who had a stem cell transplant for chronic granulomatous disease, so the T cells may come from the graft donor. Each CDR3 is given with its conserved first and last residue. A D gene is named only where the DNA matches it firmly. Size is stated for part of the rows, as once, few or many counts, or as a class when the clone is expanded.

TRBD1,NA,TRBJ2-3,TRBV7-2,TGTGCCAGCAGCTTAGCGACAGGGGTGACAGATACGCAGTATTTT,CASSLATGVTDTQYF
NA,many,TRBJ1-5,TRBV15,TGTGCCACCAGCAGAGAGGGGGTGCGACTCTGCGAAGGTCAGCCCCAGCATTTT,CATSREGVRLCEGQPQHF
TRBD2,many,TRBJ2-5,TRBV11-2,TGTGCCAGCAGCGACAGTCCCGGGACTAGCGAACCTACCCCTCAGACCCAGTACTTC,CASSDSPGTSEPTPQTQYF
TRBD1,NA,TRBJ2-7,TRBV30,TGTGCCTGGAACCCATCCGGGACAGGGTTCTCCTACGAGCAGTACTTC,CAWNPSGTGFSYEQYF
TRBD1,NA,TRBJ1-1,TRBV7-6,TGTGCCAGCAGTGACCCCCGACAGGGACGGGACACTGAAGCTTTCTTT,CASSDPRQGRDTEAFF
NA,many,TRBJ1-5,TRBV2,TGTGCCAGCAGGGACTTTTATAGCAATCAGCCCCAGCATTTT,CASRDFYSNQPQHF
NA,few,TRBJ2-3,TRBV15,TGTGCCACCAGCAGAGGGACAGTCCAGGGAGATACGCAGTATTTT,CATSRGTVQGDTQYF
TRBD2,few,TRBJ2-1,TRBV29-1,TGCAGCGTTGAAGATTGGTGGACTAGCGGGAGGGGTTACAATGAGCAGTTCTTC,CSVEDWWTSGRGYNEQFF
NA,NA,TRBJ2-1,TRBV7-9,TGTGCCAGCAGCCCGAAATCCTATGAGCAGTTCTTC,CASSPKSYEQFF
TRBD2,few,TRBJ2-7,TRBV11-2,TGTGCCAGCAGCTTAGGTGTAGCGGGGGGGTCTGGGCAGTACTTC,CASSLGVAGGSGQYF
TRBD2,many,TRBJ2-1,TRBV20-1,TGCAGTGCTAGTTCCTCTAGCGGGACGGGAGGTTCCTACAATGAGCAGTTCTTC,CSASSSSGTGGSYNEQFF
NA,few,TRBJ2-7,TRBV7-9,TGTGCCAGCAGCCCCAGTAGGTCCGAGCAGTACTTC,CASSPSRSEQYF
NA,many,TRBJ2-2,TRBV20-1,TGCAGTGCTAGAGGCGGAACGGGAGTCACCGGGGAGCTGTTTTTT,CSARGGTGVTGELFF
NA,many,TRBJ2-5,TRBV15,TGTGCCACCAGCAGAGATGAGGTAGAGACCCAGTACTTC,CATSRDEVETQYF
NA,NA,TRBJ1-3,TRBV12-3/TRBV12-4,TGTGCCAGCGCTCCGGGGAGTGGAAACACCATATATTTT,CASAPGSGNTIYF
TRBD2,NA,TRBJ2-3,TRBV5-6,TGTGCCAGCAGCTATAGCGGGACTGGCACAGATACGCAGTATTTT,CASSYSGTGTDTQYF
NA,many,TRBJ2-2,TRBV6-5,TGTGCCAGCCGTCGCGGGACGAACACCGGGGAGCTGTTTTTT,CASRRGTNTGELFF